A selection of T cell receptor beta chains follows, all from one sample in a study of blood T cell repertoires in COVID-19. The data were produced by immunoSEQ multiplex PCR, yet TCRdb's version contains in-frame clones alone and is incomplete. This sample yields roughly 250,000 clones, of which 70% to 85% are seen a single time; roughly 4.9% belongs to the top ten. Sequencing was done on a sample of peripheral blood. The receptor set was obtained from an elderly woman with active or convalescent COVID-19. Both conserved end residues are part of each CDR3. Each record gives: CDR3 DNA, CDR3 protein, J gene, V gene, clone size, D gene. D genes are given only for firm matches. Clone size appears in some rows only: once, few, many, or a class for an expanded clone.

TGTGCCAGCAGTGGTAGGACAGGACTAGCGGGAGGCTGGGAGCAGTACTTC CASSGRTGLAGGWEQYF TRBJ2-7 TRBV2 once TRBD2
TGTGCCAGCAGCTCGACCATCGGACAGGATGAAGCTTTCTTT CASSSTIGQDEAFF TRBJ1-1 TRBV7-9 - TRBD1
TGCGCCAGCAGCCTCCAAATTACAGGGGGCACTTCACCCCTCCACTTT CASSLQITGGTSPLHF TRBJ1-6 TRBV5-1 - TRBD1
TGTGCCTGGAGTGTTCGTCAGTACGTGTTGGAGCAGTACTTC CAWSVRQYVLEQYF TRBJ2-7 TRBV30 once -
TGTGCCAGCAGTTTTTTGCCGACAGGGCCCTACGAGCAGTACTTC CASSFLPTGPYEQYF TRBJ2-7 TRBV27 few TRBD1
TGTGCCAGCAGCTTAGAAGTAGTAGCTGAAGCTTTCTTT CASSLEVVAEAFF TRBJ1-1 TRBV7-2 - -
TGCGCCAGCAGCTCCCTCCCGGGACAGAACTACAATGAGCAGTTCTTC CASSSLPGQNYNEQFF TRBJ2-1 TRBV5-1 once TRBD1
TGCGCCAGCAGCTTGGCGGCGGGACAGGATATTACTTTCTTT CASSLAAGQDITFF TRBJ1-1 TRBV5-1 once TRBD1
TGTGCCACCAGTGATTCCGTAGTGGGGGCCCAGCAGTTCTTC CATSDSVVGAQQFF TRBJ2-1 TRBV24-1 - -
TGCGCCAGCAGCCTCTTGAGTCTGACAGGGCGGGGAGAAAAACTGTTTTTT CASSLLSLTGRGEKLFF TRBJ1-4 TRBV5-1 - TRBD1
TGTGCCAGCAGCGGGGGACTCTTCACAGATACGCAGTATTTT CASSGGLFTDTQYF TRBJ2-3 TRBV7-2 - -
TGTGCCAGCGTCGAGGGTAGGGTAGCAGAAGCTTTCTTT CASVEGRVAEAFF TRBJ1-1 TRBV2 - -
TGTGCCAGCAGATATATAACAGGGGATGGGGAGACCCAGTACTTC CASRYITGDGETQYF TRBJ2-5 TRBV3-1/TRBV3-2 - TRBD1
TGTGCCAGTAGTATATCCTTTAGCACAGATACGCAGTATTTT CASSISFSTDTQYF TRBJ2-3 TRBV19 - -
TGTGCCAGCAGCGTAGTGAGCGGGAGGGCGGGCACCGGGGAGCTGTTTTTT CASSVVSGRAGTGELFF TRBJ2-2 TRBV9 - TRBD2
TGTGCCAGCAGCCGCTCTCGGGTAGCGGGCTACAATGAGCAGTTCTTC CASSRSRVAGYNEQFF TRBJ2-1 TRBV3-1/TRBV3-2 few TRBD2
TGTGCCTGGAGTGAAAACAGCCTTAATGAAAAACTGTTTTTT CAWSENSLNEKLFF TRBJ1-4 TRBV30 - -
TGTGCCAGTAGTATAGTGGAGACTTACTATACCGGGGAGCTGTTTTTT CASSIVETYYTGELFF TRBJ2-2 TRBV19 - -
TGTGCCAGCAGTGAAGTAGACACAGGGGCGCAGTTCTTC CASSEVDTGAQFF TRBJ2-1 TRBV2 few TRBD1
TGTGCCAGCAGTTCTAAGACAGGGCCCTCCTACGAGCAGTACTTC CASSSKTGPSYEQYF TRBJ2-7 TRBV27 - TRBD1
TGTGCCAGCTCACCAAGGGGCAAAAACACCGGGGAGCTGTTTTTT CASSPRGKNTGELFF TRBJ2-2 TRBV18 - -
TGTGCCAGTATGAGAGGGGACAGGGTGGGTCAGCCCCAGCATTTT CASMRGDRVGQPQHF TRBJ1-5 TRBV19 few TRBD1
TGTGCCAGCAGCTCTACGCCTGGTGGCGGGGAGCTGTTTTTT CASSSTPGGGELFF TRBJ2-2 TRBV7-2 - -
TGCGCCAGCAGCTTTTCCCAAGGCAGGGATGGCTACACCTTC CASSFSQGRDGYTF TRBJ1-2 TRBV5-1 - -
TGCGCCAGCAGTGAGTCAGCTAGCGGGTCTTTGGAGCAGTACTTC CASSESASGSLEQYF TRBJ2-7 TRBV10-1 - TRBD2
TGCAGCGCCTCATACACCGCGGGGTTCTCCGGGGAGCTGTTTTTT CSASYTAGFSGELFF TRBJ2-2 TRBV29-1 - -
TGTGCCAGCAGTGGAGCACTAGCGAACACCGGGGAGCTGTTTTTT CASSGALANTGELFF TRBJ2-2 TRBV2 - -
TGTGCCTGGAGTGTATTCCTCCGGGGGGAGCAGTTCTTC CAWSVFLRGEQFF TRBJ2-1 TRBV30 - -
TGTGCCAGCAGATCACTAGCGGGAGTTGCAGATACGCAGTATTTT CASRSLAGVADTQYF TRBJ2-3 TRBV28 - TRBD2
TGTGCCAGCAGCTCGACGGGACTATCTAATTCACCCCTCCACTTT CASSSTGLSNSPLHF TRBJ1-6 TRBV5-4 once -
TGTGCCACCAGTCTATCAACAATGCAGGGTTCAGGGAATGAGCAGTTCTTC CATSLSTMQGSGNEQFF TRBJ2-1 TRBV24-1 - -
TGTGCCAGTAGTATAAAAGGGGACACTGAAGCTTTCTTT CASSIKGDTEAFF TRBJ1-1 TRBV19 - -
TGTGCCAGCAGCTACAGACTAGAGGAGTTCTCAGATACGCAGTATTTT CASSYRLEEFSDTQYF TRBJ2-3 TRBV5-4 - -
TGCGCCAGCAGCCGATCAGGTGATCACACCGGGGAGCTGTTTTTT CASSRSGDHTGELFF TRBJ2-2 TRBV5-1 - -
TGTGCCAGCAGCTTCCAGACAGAGAACACTGAAGCTTTCTTT CASSFQTENTEAFF TRBJ1-1 TRBV5-4 - -
TGTGCCAGCAGTGCCACTAGCGGGATAGGCGGGGAGCTGTTTTTT CASSATSGIGGELFF TRBJ2-2 TRBV27 - TRBD2
TGTGCCAGCAGCCCGCAGGGAGATACGCAGTATTTT CASSPQGDTQYF TRBJ2-3 TRBV3-1/TRBV3-2 - -